This T cell receptor (beta chain) is from a study of cytomegalovirus exposure and HLA in healthy donors. Study context: Drawn from HLA-typed donors, 83 million or so unique TCRs were held in an early data release.

The V and J ends lost 2 bases and 2 bases respectively, with 9 bases between them. The CDR3 is 15 residues long. Germline V gene lookup returns CDR1 SGHAT and CDR2 FQNNGV. This clone came up a few times. The PCR had 60 Vbeta and 13 Jbeta primers. Sequenced by immunoSEQ multiplex PCR; TCRdb stores in-frame clones only, minus some. This repertoire shows tens of thousands of clones, 65% to 80% found once; its top ten account for 8.5% to 14%. The chain carries TRBV11-2 and TRBJ1-4; D not resolved. The sample comprised PBMCs. The receptor was isolated from a woman in her thirties or forties in good health and CMV-seropositive. CDR3 sequence reads: CASSLSGNTNEKLFF. CDR3 coding DNA: TGTGCCAGCAGCTTATCGGGGAACACTAATGAAAAACTGTTTTTT.